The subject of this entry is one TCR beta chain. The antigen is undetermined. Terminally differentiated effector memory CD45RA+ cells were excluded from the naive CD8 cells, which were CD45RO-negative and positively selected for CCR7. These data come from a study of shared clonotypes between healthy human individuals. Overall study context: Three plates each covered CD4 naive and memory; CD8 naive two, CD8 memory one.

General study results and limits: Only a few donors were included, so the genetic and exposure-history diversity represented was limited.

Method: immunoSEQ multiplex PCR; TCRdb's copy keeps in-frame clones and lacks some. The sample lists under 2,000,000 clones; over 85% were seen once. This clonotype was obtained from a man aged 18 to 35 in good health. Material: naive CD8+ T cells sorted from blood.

In nucleotides, the CDR3 is TGTGCCAGCAGCCGCGGGAGGGCCGTGTTCGATGAGCAGTTCTTC. Amino acids: CASSRGRAVFDEQFF. The chain recombines TRBV11-2 with TRBJ2-1; the match to TRBD2 covers 9 bases. J gave up 8 bases and V 5 bases, and 10 bases lay outside the gene matches. Per the germline V gene, CDR1 is SGHAT and CDR2 is FQNNGV. The CDR3 covers 15 residues.